Below, 30 T cell receptor beta chains from the same sample are listed, as sequenced in a study of CD8+ T cells in alopecia areata. Sequencing used cDNA as its template, made by extracting RNA and reverse transcribing it. Profiled with immunoSEQ multiplex PCR; TCRdb holds only in-frame clones, not every one. Of fewer than 150,000 clones listed, roughly three fifths are singletons. Treatment: oral pan-JAK inhibitor, 5-10 mg twice daily. The source was CD4+ T cells sorted from blood, collected at week 24, from a patient treated with tofacitinib. The receptors were gathered from a human donor with alopecia areata.

This chain links TRBV29-1 with TRBJ1-5; 7 positions match TRBD1. CDR1 and CDR2 from the germline V gene are SQVTM and ANQGSEA. This CDR3 is 13 amino acids long. V gave up 4 bases and J gave up 7 bases; unmatched junction bases: 7. The CDR3 nucleotides are TGCAGCGTTGGGGACAGCAAAGGGCAGCCCCAGCATTTT. Amino acid sequence: CSVGDSKGQPQHF. The complete variable domain, with remaining parts taken from reference TRBV29-1 and TRBJ1-5, reads SAVISQKPSRDICQRGTSLTIQCQVDSQVTMMFWYRQQPGQSLTLIATANQGSEATYESGFVIDKFPISRPNLTFSTLTVSNMSPEDSSIYLCSVGDSKGQPQHFGDGTRLSIL.

This clone has only a few counts. This chain joins TRBV29-1 and TRBJ1-1; 10 bases fit TRBD1. Germline CDR1 SQVTM, CDR2 ANQGSEA. Trimming at V came to 4 bases and at J to 8 bases, leaving 7 bases not matched to a gene. This CDR3 is 13 amino acids long. The CDR3 protein is CSVGGQGKAEAFF. The CDR3 DNA reads as TGCAGCGTTGGGGGACAGGGGAAGGCCGAAGCTTTCTTT.

The chain couples TRBV9 to TRBJ1-6; weak D call: TRBD1 (6 bases). The V end lost 5 bases, the J end lost 7 bases, and 16 bases lay between the germline ends. The CDR3 extends over 15 amino acids. Germline values: CDR1 SGDLS, CDR2 YYNGEE. The CDR3 protein is CASRPRQVQNSPLHF. DNA for the CDR3: TGTGCCAGCAGACCACGACAGGTTCAAAATTCACCCCTCCACTTT.

This rearrangement joins TRBV30 to TRBJ2-5; D tentatively fits TRBD1 or TRBD2 (5 bases each). The CDR3 length is 13 residues. The V gene lost 3 bases and the J gene lost 6 bases, with 14 bases spanning the gap. Per the germline V gene, CDR1 is GTSNPN and CDR2 is SVGIG (reference sequence). CDR3: CAWSRGPVKTQYF. For the CDR3, the DNA is TGTGCCTGGAGCCGGGGCCCGGTCAAGACCCAGTACTTC.

This chain joins TRBV9 and TRBJ1-2; 8 bases agree with TRBD1. Germline V gives CDR1 SGDLS, CDR2 YYNGEE. V was clipped by 4 bases and J by 6 bases; unmatched bases: 8. This CDR3 has 14 residues. The CDR3 here is CASSTRTGSHGYTF. Here the CDR3 DNA reads TGTGCCAGCAGCACCCGGACAGGGAGCCATGGCTACACCTTC.

This clone turned up a few times. The chain uses TRBV30 and TRBJ2-1; 9 bases are a match to TRBD2. Per the germline V gene, CDR1 is GTSNPN and CDR2 is SVGIG (reference sequence). This CDR3 contains 15 residues. The junction had 1 base not matched to a gene; V was cut back by 0 bases and J by 1 base. This chain's CDR3 is CAWSVLAGSYNEQFF. CDR3 bases: TGTGCCTGGAGTGTCCTAGCGGGGTCCTACAATGAGCAGTTCTTC.

The chain is built from TRBV30 and TRBJ1-1; D call uncertain. Germline-derived CDR1 and CDR2 are GTSNPN and SVGIG (reference sequence). The CDR3 is 13 amino acids. V was clipped by 4 bases and J by 5 bases, with 14 bases between them. The CDR3 spells CAWTRSARTEAFF. CDR3 sequence (DNA): TGTGCCTGGACCAGGTCGGCGAGGACTGAAGCTTTCTTT.

The V call is TRBV5-6, the J call TRBJ1-1; D is possibly TRBD1 (6 bases). Germline CDR1 reads SGHDT; CDR2 reads YYEEEE. This CDR3 spans 14 amino acids. Trimming pared 0 bases from V and 11 bases from J, leaving 17 bases between. The CDR3 is CASSLAGVQVWAFF. CDR3 bases: TGTGCCAGCAGCTTGGCAGGGGTCCAGGTTTGGGCTTTCTTT.

The chain couples TRBV4-3 to TRBJ2-5, with unresolved D. Per the germline V gene, CDR1 is LGHNA and CDR2 is YSLEER. CDR3 length equals 15 residues. V was trimmed by 2 bases and J by 5 bases, leaving 15 bases between them. CDR3: CASSQTSYSTETQYF. CDR3 bases: TGCGCCAGCAGCCAAACTTCCTACTCCACGGAGACCCAGTACTTC.

The gene calls are TRBV6-1 and TRBJ1-5; tentatively, D is TRBD1 (5 bases). Trimming removed 4 bases from V and 5 bases from J, with 6 bases in between. The germline gives CDR1 MNHNS, CDR2 SASEGT. The CDR3 is made up of 12 amino acids. The CDR3 is CASSVGDQPQHF. CDR3 bases: TGTGCCAGCAGTGTGGGGGATCAGCCCCAGCATTTT.

This clone appeared a few times. This chain links TRBV7-2 with TRBJ1-2; tentatively, D is TRBD1 (5 bases). The V end lost 10 bases, the J end lost 1 base, and 10 bases lay between the germline ends. Germline lookup yields CDR1 SGHTA and CDR2 FQGNSA. The CDR3 contains 12 residues. The CDR3 coding sequence is TGTGCCATCGCGGGGGTTAACTATGGCTACACCTTC. Amino acid sequence: CAIAGVNYGYTF.

The V gene is TRBV25-1, the J gene TRBJ2-5; D might be TRBD1 (6 bases). From germline, CDR1 is MGHDK and CDR2 SYGVNS. This CDR3 comprises 14 residues. Trimming shortened V by 6 bases and J by 4 bases, and 15 bases separated the two germline ends. The CDR3 protein is CASSTVGGLETQYF. As DNA, the CDR3 is TGTGCCAGCAGCACAGTAGGGGGTTTAGAGACCCAGTACTTC.

The chain is built from TRBV30 and TRBJ1-1; 7 bases map to TRBD1. CDR1 is GTSNPN, CDR2 SVGIG, per germline (reference sequence). The V and J ends lost 8 bases and 1 base, in that order; junction bases with no gene match: 1. This CDR3 has 11 amino acids. The CDR3 DNA follows: TGTGCCCAGGGGGGGAACACTGAAGCTTTCTTT. This gives the protein CAQGGNTEAFF.

This clone appeared a few times. The chain combines TRBV5-6 with TRBJ2-2; no clear D gene. CDR3 size: 14 residues. Germline V lookup: CDR1 SGHDT, CDR2 YYEEEE. Trimming took 4 bases from V and 6 from J, leaving 13 bases between them. CDR3 in DNA: TGTGCCAGCAGCCTCCTAGGGTTTTCCGGGGAGCTGTTTTTT. Protein: CASSLLGFSGELFF.

The V and J genes are TRBV4-3 and TRBJ2-1; 10 nucleotides match TRBD2. The CDR3 runs 16 residues. Losses at the gene ends were 0 bases for V and 7 bases for J; bases not matched to a gene: 6. CDR1 is LGHNA and CDR2 is YSLEER in the germline V gene. The CDR3 nucleotides read TGCGCCAGCAGCCAAGAGCTTAGCGGGGGGAGGAATGAGCAGTTCTTC. It translates to CASSQELSGGRNEQFF.

The sample holds a few counts of this clone. The chain couples TRBV9 to TRBJ1-6; D is perhaps TRBD1 (6 bases). CDR3 length: 15 residues. The V gene's germline CDR1 is SGDLS and CDR2 YYNGEE. Between the trimmed V and J ends, which lost 3 bases and 6 bases, there was a span of 13 bases. The CDR3 loop is CASSAPGTINSPLHF. CDR3 nucleotide sequence: TGTGCCAGCAGCGCCCCGGGGACAATTAATTCACCCCTCCACTTT. Full variable domain (outside the CDR3, taken from reference TRBV9 and TRBJ1-6): DSGVTQTPKHLITATGQRVTLRCSPRSGDLSVYWYQQSLDQGLQFLIQYYNGEERAKGNILERFSAQQFPDLHSELNLSSLELGDSALYFCASSAPGTINSPLHFGNGTRLTVT.

V usage is TRBV4-3 and J usage is TRBJ2-5; 10 positions agree with TRBD2. From germline, CDR1 is LGHNA and CDR2 YSLEER. This CDR3 is 17 amino acids long. The trim removed 1 base at V and 2 bases at J, leaving 7 bases unmatched. CDR3 bases: TGCGCCAGCAGCCAAGTCAGTAGCGGGGGGACTCAAGAGACCCAGTACTTC. Translation: CASSQVSSGGTQETQYF.

The chain employs TRBV4-2 and TRBJ1-2; D is unclear. This CDR3 contains 15 residues. CDR1 is LGHNA and CDR2 is YNFKEQ in the germline V gene. Deletions cut 3 bases from V and 5 bases from J, with 16 bases between. The CDR3 DNA sequence: TGTGCCAGCAGCCACACCGCCGAATGGGGTTATGGCTACACCTTC. It specifies CASSHTAEWGYGYTF.

The chain joins TRBV7-2 to TRBJ1-2, with unresolved D. CDR1 SGHTA and CDR2 FQGNSA come from the germline V gene. This CDR3 is built from 14 residues. V was cut by 3 bases and J by 4 bases, with 12 bases left in between. DNA for the CDR3: TGTGCCAGCAGCTTTGTGGCGGAGTCCTATGGCTACACCTTC. Protein sequence: CASSFVAESYGYTF.

Points on this clone: At one of its ends the junction is not consistent with the germline gene, which may arise from a read error. The V gene is TRBV20-1, the J gene TRBJ2-7, with TRBD1 identical over 10 bases. Germline V lookup: CDR1 DFQATT, CDR2 SNEGSKA (reference sequence). The CDR3 spans 11 residues. CDR3 sequence (DNA): TGCAGTGCAACGCCCGACAGGGGGCACGTCTTC. Its translation: CSATPDRGHVF.

This clone was seen more than once but under ten times. The V and J genes are TRBV4-3 and TRBJ2-2, with 8 bases lining up with TRBD2. CDR3 length: 17 residues. The V segment lost 0 bases and the J segment 3 bases; nucleotides outside the gene matches: 6. CDR1 and CDR2 from the germline V gene are LGHNA and YSLEER. The CDR3 reads CASSQDGGAEHTGELFF. The CDR3, as DNA: TGCGCCAGCAGCCAAGACGGGGGGGCGGAACACACCGGGGAGCTGTTTTTT.

This clone appeared a single time. The chain combines TRBV30 with TRBJ1-1; D is possibly TRBD1 (5 bases). This CDR3 contains 14 residues. V was clipped by 3 bases and J by 6 bases, with 17 bases between them. CDR1 is GTSNPN and CDR2 is SVGIG in the germline V gene (reference sequence). The CDR3 loop is CAWSDPGGRAEAFF. In DNA, the CDR3 is TGTGCCTGGAGCGATCCCGGGGGTAGGGCTGAAGCTTTCTTT.

The chain carries TRBV28 and TRBJ2-5; D might be TRBD1 (6 bases). V was pared by 5 bases and J by 2 bases, with 15 bases between. The CDR3 sequence is 15 residues long. The germline CDR1 and CDR2 sequences are MDHEN and SYDVKM. CDR3 bases: TGTGCCAGCAGTCCGCACCAGGGGCGGCAAGAGACCCAGTACTTC. Its translation is CASSPHQGRQETQYF.

This clone was counted between two and nine times. The chain recombines TRBV4-1 with TRBJ2-5, with TRBD1 matching 12 bases. Germline V gene lookup returns CDR1 MGHRA and CDR2 YSYEKL. This CDR3 is built from 18 residues. V was pared by 1 base and J by 5 bases, with 11 bases of the junction left unmatched. CDR3 nucleotide sequence: TGCGCCAGCAGCCAAGCCGTTATGGGGACAGGGGGCATGGAGACCCAGTACTTC. The encoded protein is CASSQAVMGTGGMETQYF.

This chain uses TRBV29-1 with TRBJ1-2; no reliable D call. The CDR3 runs to 12 residues. Trimming cost V 3 bases and J 6 bases, with 11 bases left between them. Per the germline V gene, CDR1 is SQVTM and CDR2 is ANQGSEA. The CDR3 loop reads CSVDKQDDGYTF. DNA for the CDR3: TGCAGCGTTGATAAGCAGGACGATGGCTACACCTTC.

This clone was detected once. This chain links TRBV4-3 with TRBJ1-2, with D possibly matching TRBD1 (6 bases). The CDR3 covers 15 residues. Trimming took 0 bases from V and 5 from J, leaving 13 bases between them. Germline CDR1 and CDR2: LGHNA and YSLEER. The CDR3 spells CASSQEAGGEYGYTF. CDR3 sequence (DNA): TGCGCCAGCAGCCAAGAAGCGGGGGGCGAATATGGCTACACCTTC.

Written as DNA, the CDR3 is TGCGCCAGCAGCTTGGCCAGCAGGGGGAACATTCAGTACTTC. It codes for CASSLASRGNIQYF. V usage is TRBV5-1 and J usage is TRBJ2-4, with 7 bases matching TRBD1. CDR1 and CDR2 from the germline V gene are SGHRS and YFSETQ. Trimming removed 0 bases from V and 7 bases from J; junction bases left unmatched: 4. The CDR3 has 14 amino acids.

The chain employs TRBV4-1 and TRBJ2-7, with 10 bases that match TRBD1. Germline CDR1 reads MGHRA; CDR2 reads YSYEKL. Losses at the gene ends were 5 bases for V and 1 base for J; bases not matched to a gene: 8. The CDR3 has 16 amino acids. The CDR3 DNA follows: TGCGCCAGCAGCTCCCGCGGGGACAGGGGATCCTACGAGCAGTACTTC. This encodes CASSSRGDRGSYEQYF.

In its sample, this clone was seen a few times. The chain recombines TRBV5-4 with TRBJ1-2; no firm D call. The V gene lost 0 bases and the J gene lost 9 bases, with 9 bases spanning the gap. The CDR3 sequence is 12 residues long. The V gene's germline CDR1 is SGHNT and CDR2 YYREEE (reference sequence). The CDR3 loop reads CASSLDKRSYTF. The CDR3 DNA reads as TGTGCCAGCAGCTTGGATAAAAGGAGCTACACCTTC.

The chain uses TRBV9 and TRBJ2-2; tentatively, D is TRBD1 (6 bases). CDR1 is SGDLS and CDR2 is YYNGEE in the germline V gene. Trimming pared 0 bases from V and 2 bases from J, leaving 11 bases between. The CDR3 extends over 16 amino acids. CDR3 sequence reads: CASSVGWGRNTGELFF. Here the CDR3 DNA reads TGTGCCAGCAGCGTAGGGTGGGGGCGCAACACCGGGGAGCTGTTTTTT.